A single sample gave rise to the 22 T cell receptor beta chains below, sequenced in a study of cytomegalovirus exposure and HLA in healthy donors. PCR amplification relied on 60 Vbeta primers (plus 13 Jbeta primers). The repertoire was sequenced with immunoSEQ multiplex PCR; TCRdb's copy has only in-frame clones and lacks some. Of about 64,000 clones in the sample, roughly 80% were seen once. Sequencing input: PBMCs. These receptors originate from a male donor in good health and CMV-seropositive.

The rearrangement uses TRBV28 and TRBJ1-1; possible D gene TRBD1, 5 bases. The CDR3 has 14 residues. Trimming removed 8 bases from V and 1 base from J, with 14 bases in between. CDR1 and CDR2 from the germline V gene are MDHEN and SYDVKM. The CDR3 here is CASVETAKNTEAFF. CDR3 nucleotide sequence: TGTGCCAGCGTTGAGACAGCTAAGAACACTGAAGCTTTCTTT.

The CDR3 protein is CASSQSMKEPYEQYF. The CDR3 coding sequence is TGCGCCAGCAGTCAATCGATGAAGGAGCCATACGAGCAGTACTTC. This rearrangement joins TRBV23-1 to TRBJ2-7; the D is unclear. TRBV23-1 falls under the ORF class, with uncertain function. V lost 0 bases, J lost 4 bases, and 13 bases lay in between. This CDR3 has 15 amino acids.

V usage is TRBV5-4 and J usage is TRBJ2-7, with 9 bases that match TRBD2. The CDR3 sequence is 15 residues long. Trimming removed 4 bases from V and 0 bases from J; junction bases left unmatched: 5. Germline CDR1 is SGHNT and CDR2 is YYREEE (reference sequence). CDR3 in DNA: TGTGCCAGCAGCCCGAGCGGGGGGATCTCCTACGAGCAGTACTTC. Translated: CASSPSGGISYEQYF.

The chain employs TRBV10-3 and TRBJ2-1; 13 bases match TRBD2. V shed 4 bases, J shed 7 bases, and the junction held 13 bases outside the gene matches. CDR3 size: 18 residues. The germline gives CDR1 ENHRY, CDR2 SYGVKD. The CDR3 DNA sequence: TGTGCCATCAGTGCTGGGACTAGCGGGGCCTCGGGGTTTAATGAGCAGTTCTTC. This gives the protein CAISAGTSGASGFNEQFF.

CDR3: CATSRELAGGLPTYEQYF. The CDR3 nucleotides are TGTGCCACCAGCAGAGAACTAGCGGGGGGCCTCCCCACCTACGAGCAGTACTTC. The rearrangement uses TRBV15 and TRBJ2-7; 12 bases match TRBD2. Looked up from germline, CDR1 is LNHNV and CDR2 is YYDKDF (reference sequence). Trimming took 0 bases from V and 2 from J; bases not matched to a gene: 8. The CDR3 contains 18 residues.

The chain carries TRBV30 and TRBJ1-2; 8 positions agree with TRBD1. The CDR3 consists of 16 residues. Germline V lookup: CDR1 GTSNPN, CDR2 SVGIG (reference sequence). Unmatched junction bases numbered 13, after V lost 5 bases and J lost 2 bases. The CDR3 is CAWGGPGQGGNYGYTF. CDR3 coding DNA: TGTGCCTGGGGTGGGCCCGGACAGGGTGGGAACTATGGCTACACCTTC.

This clone was recorded once. The V gene is TRBV5-4, the J gene TRBJ2-5; 9 nucleotides agree with TRBD2. The V gene's germline CDR1 is SGHNT and CDR2 YYREEE (reference sequence). The V gene end was trimmed by 0 bases and the J gene end by 1 base; junction bases not matched to a gene: 4. This CDR3 is built from 16 residues. CDR3 amino acids: CASSLVGTSFQETQYF. The CDR3 DNA is TGTGCCAGCAGCTTGGTAGGGACTAGCTTCCAAGAGACCCAGTACTTC. The full variable domain, its missing parts supplied by reference TRBV5-4 and TRBJ2-5, is ETGVTQSPTHLIKTRGQQVTLRCSSQSGHNTVSWYQQALGQGPQFIFQYYREEENGRGNFPPRFSGLQFPNYSSELNVNALELDDSALYLCASSLVGTSFQETQYFGPGTRLLVL.

The chain joins TRBV5-6 to TRBJ2-2; 11 bases are a match to TRBD1. Trimming cost V 2 bases and J 4 bases; bases outside gene matches: 4. The CDR3 is 16 amino acids. From germline, CDR1 is SGHDT and CDR2 YYEEEE. The CDR3 here is CASSLRGTGGTGELFF. CDR3 nucleotide sequence: TGTGCCAGCAGCTTAAGAGGGACAGGGGGCACCGGGGAGCTGTTTTTT. The full variable domain, its missing parts supplied by reference TRBV5-6 and TRBJ2-2, is DAGVTQSPTHLIKTRGQQVTLRCSPKSGHDTVSWYQQALGQGPQFIFQYYEEEERQRGNFPDRFSGHQFPNYSSELNVNALLLGDSALYLCASSLRGTGGTGELFFGEGSRLTVL.

The chain combines TRBV18 with TRBJ1-2; D is possibly TRBD1 (6 bases). Trimming removed 3 bases at V and 3 bases at J, with 8 bases between. The CDR3 is 13 amino acids. Germline V gene sequence: CDR1 KGHSH, CDR2 LQKENI. The chain's CDR3 is CASSPPGDYGYTF. CDR3 DNA: TGTGCCAGCTCACCTCCAGGGGACTATGGCTACACCTTC.

The chain combines TRBV7-6 with TRBJ2-1; 10 nucleotides match TRBD2. This CDR3 has 15 residues. V lost 2 bases to trimming and J lost 5 bases; unmatched junction nucleotides: 3. Germline lookup yields CDR1 SGHVS and CDR2 FNYEAQ. The CDR3 here is CASSLIAGGDNEQFF. The DNA of the CDR3 is TGTGCCAGCAGCTTAATAGCGGGGGGCGACAATGAGCAGTTCTTC.

CDR3 bases: TGTGCCAGCAGCCGGGGAGCGGGGGGAGAGACCCAGTACTTC. Its protein product is CASSRGAGGETQYF. The V gene is TRBV7-2, the J gene TRBJ2-5, with TRBD2 matching over 9 bases. J lost 4 bases, V lost 5 bases, and 5 bases had no gene match. The CDR3 is 14 amino acids. Germline V gene sequence: CDR1 SGHTA, CDR2 FQGNSA.

This clone was seen a handful of times. The chain employs TRBV4-1 and TRBJ2-2; perhaps TRBD2 as D (5 bases). There are 16 residues in the CDR3. Germline V CDR1 and CDR2: MGHRA, YSYEKL. The V gene lost 2 bases and the J gene lost 5 bases, with 15 bases spanning the gap. CDR3 in DNA: TGCGCCAGCAGCCAAAGTAAGGAGGAGGCGACCGGGGAGCTGTTTTTT. Its translation: CASSQSKEEATGELFF.

This clone is a singleton in its sample. The chain employs TRBV6-6 and TRBJ2-7; 7 bases map to TRBD1. The CDR3 consists of 13 residues. With V trimmed by 4 bases and J by 6 bases, 6 bases remained unmatched. Germline CDR1 is MNHNY and CDR2 is SVGAGI (reference sequence). CDR3 DNA: TGTGCCAGCAGTTCCCGACAGGGCAGCGAGCAGTACTTC. It codes for CASSSRQGSEQYF.

This clone has only one observation. The gene calls are TRBV6-5 and TRBJ1-1, with D possibly being TRBD1 (6 bases). Per germline, CDR1 MNHEY and CDR2 SVGAGI. CDR3 length equals 16 residues. With 0 bases removed from V and 3 bases from J, the gap between germline ends came to 14 bases. CDR3 in amino acids: CASSYSMGGAYTEAFF. The CDR3 DNA reads as TGTGCCAGCAGTTACTCGATGGGGGGGGCTTACACTGAAGCTTTCTTT.

The count of this clone is one. CDR3 residues: CASSWPGVSTDTQYF. The CDR3, as DNA: TGTGCCAGCAGCTGGCCAGGGGTTAGCACAGATACGCAGTATTTT. The chain joins TRBV5-6 to TRBJ2-3, with D maybe TRBD1 (6 bases). Germline CDR1 is SGHDT and CDR2 is YYEEEE. V was cut by 3 bases and J by 0 bases, with 11 bases left in between. The length of the CDR3 is 15 residues.

V usage is TRBV7-2 and J usage is TRBJ2-3; tentatively, D is TRBD2 (6 bases). Germline values: CDR1 SGHTA, CDR2 FQGNSA. The CDR3 totals 15 residues. The V end was cut by 6 bases, the J end by 0 bases, with 13 bases between. CDR3 nucleotides: TGTGCCAGCAGTTCGGACTACCTGAGCACAGATACGCAGTATTTT. Its translation: CASSSDYLSTDTQYF.

The chain has TRBV9 and TRBJ2-1, with 10 positions matching TRBD2. V trimming: 0 bases; J trimming: 4 bases; junction bases outside the gene matches: 4. This CDR3 contains 16 residues. The germline V gene has CDR1 SGDLS and CDR2 YYNGEE. This chain's CDR3 is CASSVGAAGGYNEQFF. The DNA for the CDR3 is TGTGCCAGCAGCGTAGGTGCAGCGGGGGGGTACAATGAGCAGTTCTTC.

The chain employs TRBV5-1 and TRBJ1-2; D might be TRBD1 (6 bases). The ends were cut back, 7 bases at V and 0 bases at J, with 16 bases in the middle. CDR1 is SGHRS, CDR2 YFSETQ, per germline. CDR3 length: 15 amino acids. The CDR3 spells CASSEQGQANYGYTF. The CDR3 nucleotides are TGCGCCAGCTCAGAGCAGGGGCAGGCTAACTATGGCTACACCTTC.

The chain recombines TRBV18 with TRBJ2-1; 10 bases are shared with TRBD1. J was trimmed by 8 bases and V by 3 bases; bases with no gene match: 7. The CDR3 consists of 15 residues. Germline V gene sequence: CDR1 KGHSH, CDR2 LQKENI. CDR3 sequence reads: CASSPPDRGGYEQFF. Written as DNA, the CDR3 is TGTGCCAGCTCACCTCCGGACAGGGGGGGCTATGAGCAGTTCTTC.

The CDR3 loop reads CASRYSPVPNQPQHF. The CDR3 DNA is TGTGCCAGTAGATATTCCCCGGTTCCTAATCAGCCCCAGCATTTT. This chain uses TRBV19 with TRBJ1-5, with D uncertain. This CDR3 is built from 15 residues. Per the germline V gene, CDR1 is LNHDA and CDR2 is SQIVND (reference sequence). The V end lost 6 bases, the J end lost 4 bases, and 16 bases lay between the germline ends. Full variable domain (remainder filled in from reference TRBV19 and TRBJ1-5): DGGITQSPKYLFRKEGQNVTLSCEQNLNHDAMYWYRQDPGQGLRLIYYSQIVNDFQKGDIAEGYSVSREKKESFPLTVTSAQKNPTAFYLCASRYSPVPNQPQHFGDGTRLSIL.

The rearrangement uses TRBV11-2 and TRBJ2-7; possibly TRBD2 for D (5 bases). The CDR3 runs to 14 residues. CDR1 is SGHAT and CDR2 is FQNNGV in the germline V gene. V lost 1 base, J lost 2 bases, and 9 bases lay in between. CDR3: CASSLVPGTYEQYF. The CDR3, as DNA: TGTGCCAGCAGCTTAGTACCGGGAACCTACGAGCAGTACTTC.

The chain uses TRBV27 and TRBJ2-7; TRBD1 matches at 8 bases. The germline CDR1 and CDR2 sequences are MNHEY and SMNVEV (reference sequence). V gave up 4 bases and J gave up 10 bases; unmatched junction bases: 6. The CDR3 sequence is 12 residues long. The CDR3 region has the DNA TGTGCCAGCAGTTCCGGACAGGGCCTCCAGTACTTC. Encoded protein: CASSSGQGLQYF.